The next 8 T cell receptor beta chains were all read from a single sample in a study of blood T cells in healthy people across ages. A second PCR of 7 to 11 cycles used a sample-barcoded 5' primer and a J-beta primer mix. TCRdb reprocessed the 5' RACE reads via MiXCR and lists one record per CDR3 protein. The sample contains under 800,000 distinct CDR3 sequences, 20% to 25% of which appear only once. The sequencing input was blood. These TCRs come from a man aged 70-80 years in good health.

CDR3 sequence (DNA): TGTGCCAGCAGCCAGTTTGCAGGGGATCTATCCTACGAGCAGTACTTC. Protein product: CASSQFAGDLSYEQYF. The chain carries TRBV7-2 and TRBJ2-7, with D perhaps matching TRBD1 (6 bases). The V and J ends lost 5 bases and 1 base respectively, with 18 bases between them. Germline values: CDR1 SGHTA, CDR2 FQGNSA. The CDR3 has 16 residues.

The V gene is TRBV20-1, the J gene TRBJ2-4; D is unclear. The CDR3 length is 15 residues. V lost 7 bases, J lost 1 base, and 17 bases lay in between. Germline CDR1 DFQATT, CDR2 SNEGSKA (reference sequence). CDR3 amino acids: CSVPVGPSAKNIQYF. The CDR3 region has the DNA TGCAGTGTCCCAGTGGGCCCCTCGGCCAAAAACATTCAGTACTTC.

The chain combines TRBV3-1 with TRBJ2-7; D possibly corresponds to TRBD2 (6 bases). Trimming left V 8 bases short and J 4 bases short, with 21 bases between. CDR3 length equals 15 residues. Germline V gene lookup returns CDR1 LGHDT and CDR2 YNNKEL (reference sequence). CDR3 protein: CASGPGSREEYEQYF. CDR3 DNA: TGTGCCAGCGGACCTGGGAGCAGGGAGGAATACGAGCAGTACTTC.

As to this clonotype: A single base separates this from a much larger clone, so it may be a read error. The rearrangement joins TRBV7-6 to TRBJ2-1; the match to TRBD2 covers 9 bases. V lost 5 bases and J lost 4; bases outside the gene matches: 6. This CDR3 is built from 15 residues. CDR1 SGHVS and CDR2 FNYEAQ come from the germline V gene. The CDR3 nucleotides are TGTGCCAGCAGCACCGGGACTAGCAGATACAATGAGCAGTTCTTC. It yields the protein CASSTGTSRYNEQFF.

In this sample, this clonotype turned up many times. The chain links TRBV25-1 to TRBJ2-7, with 7 bases fitting TRBD2. CDR1 is MGHDK and CDR2 is SYGVNS in the germline V gene. The J segment lost 0 bases and the V segment lost 3 bases, leaving 2 bases of the junction unmatched. The CDR3 covers 14 residues. The chain's CDR3 is CASSDRDYSYEQYF. The CDR3 nucleotides read TGTGCCAGCAGTGATCGGGACTACTCCTACGAGCAGTACTTC.

This chain uses TRBV6-5 with TRBJ2-2, with 10 bases that match TRBD1. Germline CDR1 MNHEY, CDR2 SVGAGI. The trim removed 1 base at V and 5 bases at J, leaving 4 bases unmatched. This CDR3 has 16 residues. In DNA form, the CDR3 reads TGTGCCAGCAGTTACTATGGACAGGGGGTTACCGGGGAGCTGTTTTTT. This translates into CASSYYGQGVTGELFF.

The chain links TRBV20-1 to TRBJ1-5; TRBD1 matches at 7 bases. The CDR3 consists of 15 residues. CDR1 is DFQATT and CDR2 is SNEGSKA in the germline V gene (reference sequence). Trimming removed 6 bases from V and 4 bases from J; junction bases left unmatched: 12. CDR3 sequence (DNA): TGCAGTGCCCTCCCAGGGGGGGCAGGGAATCAGCCCCAGCATTTT. Protein sequence: CSALPGGAGNQPQHF.

The chain employs TRBV4-3 and TRBJ2-3; 12 bases are a match to TRBD2. V lost 0 bases and J lost 0; bases outside the gene matches: 10. The germline CDR1 and CDR2 sequences are LGHNA and YSLEER. CDR3 size: 20 residues. This chain's CDR3 is CASSQDSFLAGGPSTDTQYF. DNA of the CDR3: TGCGCCAGCAGCCAAGATAGTTTCCTAGCGGGGGGGCCCAGCACAGATACGCAGTATTTT.